Each of the 11 T cell receptor beta chains below was sequenced from the same sample in a study of cytomegalovirus exposure and HLA in healthy donors. Assay: immunoSEQ multiplex PCR; the TCRdb copy retains only in-frame clones and omits some. The data show under 150,000 clones, approximately 86% seen once. Sequencing was carried out using PBMCs. These receptors were obtained from a young man in good health and CMV-seropositive.

In the case of this clone: One end of the junction is discordant with germline, which a read error may explain. Other nucleotide sequences from this sample produce the same CDR3. The J gene is TRBJ1-1, the V gene TRBV6-5, with D possibly matching TRBD1 (5 bases). Germline V gene lookup returns CDR1 MNHEY and CDR2 SVGAGI. The CDR3 covers 13 residues. The CDR3 is CASSYSKDSEAFF. The CDR3 region has the DNA TGTGCTAGCAGTTACTCGAAAGACAGTGAAGCTTTCTTT.

This sequence joins TRBV27 and TRBJ1-5; D unclear. Deletions cut 6 bases from V and 2 bases from J, with 11 bases between. This CDR3 comprises 14 residues. CDR1 and CDR2 from the germline V gene are MNHEY and SMNVEV (reference sequence). The CDR3 DNA reads as TGTGCCAGCAGCCCCTCGTTCGGCAATCAGCCCCAGCATTTT. Translation: CASSPSFGNQPQHF.

V and J are TRBV14 and TRBJ1-1; 11 nucleotides agree with TRBD1. Germline CDR1 is SGHDN and CDR2 is FVKESK. V gave up 3 bases and J gave up 8 bases; unmatched junction bases: 8. This CDR3 spans 15 amino acids. This CDR3 reads CASSHEDRGPTEAFF. CDR3 bases: TGTGCCAGCAGCCACGAGGACAGGGGGCCCACCGAAGCTTTCTTT.

The rearrangement uses TRBV5-6 and TRBJ1-1; a weak D match, TRBD1 (5 bases). Germline-derived CDR1 and CDR2 are SGHDT and YYEEEE. The V end lost 4 bases, the J end lost 2 bases, and 9 bases lay between the germline ends. This CDR3 is built from 13 residues. The CDR3 region has the DNA TGTGCCAGCAGCGTCGACAGTAACACTGAAGCTTTCTTT. Encoded protein: CASSVDSNTEAFF.

The J gene is TRBJ2-5, the V gene TRBV10-3; D might be TRBD2 (6 bases). V dropped 2 bases and J dropped 2 bases, with 18 bases sitting between them. This CDR3 is built from 17 residues. Germline lookup yields CDR1 ENHRY and CDR2 SYGVKD. CDR3 loop: CAISEAPREIGQETQYF. CDR3 sequence (DNA): TGTGCCATCAGTGAGGCTCCCCGGGAGATCGGGCAAGAGACCCAGTACTTC.

The CDR3 DNA reads as TGTGCCAGCAGCTCCGGGACAGGGATCTACGAGCAGTACTTC. Amino acids: CASSSGTGIYEQYF. This chain joins TRBV9 and TRBJ2-7; TRBD1 aligns across 9 bases. V lost 4 bases and J lost 3; bases outside the gene matches: 5. The CDR3 totals 14 residues. Per the germline V gene, CDR1 is SGDLS and CDR2 is YYNGEE.

This chain joins TRBV27 and TRBJ2-7, with 11 bases aligning to TRBD1. Germline V gives CDR1 MNHEY, CDR2 SMNVEV (reference sequence). J gave up 7 bases and V 7 bases, and 24 bases lay outside the gene matches. The CDR3 contains 19 residues. CDR3 sequence reads: CASKVREGTGGSGRGEQYF. In DNA, the CDR3 is TGTGCCAGCAAAGTCAGGGAGGGGACAGGGGGTTCCGGGAGAGGAGAGCAGTACTTC.

This sequence joins TRBV6-5 and TRBJ2-4, with D possibly matching TRBD2 (5 bases). V lost 0 bases and J lost 5, with 11 bases in between. The CDR3 totals 15 residues. Germline V gene data show CDR1 as MNHEY and CDR2 as SVGAGI. The DNA of the CDR3 is TGTGCCAGCAGTTACTCCCAACTAGGACAAAACATTCAGTACTTC. It translates to CASSYSQLGQNIQYF.

The V gene is TRBV9, the J gene TRBJ2-5; 11 bases line up with TRBD2. From germline, CDR1 is SGDLS and CDR2 YYNGEE. This CDR3 is 16 amino acids long. V lost 4 bases, J lost 4 bases, and 9 bases stayed unmatched. The DNA for the CDR3 is TGTGCCAGCAGCACATCCTGGACTAGCGGGCGAGAGACCCAGTACTTC. Amino acid sequence: CASSTSWTSGRETQYF.

The chain joins TRBV6-1 to TRBJ2-5; tentatively, D is TRBD2 (6 bases). The V gene's germline CDR1 is MNHNS and CDR2 SASEGT. The V and J ends lost 10 bases and 5 bases respectively, with 20 bases between them. The CDR3 sequence is 14 residues long. This chain's CDR3 is CANSIGLGGETQYF. CDR3 DNA sequence: TGTGCCAACTCAATTGGCCTTGGGGGGGAGACCCAGTACTTC.

This clone was seen more than once but under ten times. The chain carries TRBV18 and TRBJ2-7; the D gene is possibly TRBD1 (6 bases). CDR3 size: 15 residues. V shed 4 bases and J shed 0 bases, with 13 bases lying between them. From germline, CDR1 is KGHSH and CDR2 LQKENI. The CDR3 nucleotides are TGTGCCAGCTCACGGGGGACCAGGGGCTCCTACGAGCAGTACTTC. Protein product: CASSRGTRGSYEQYF.